This T cell receptor (beta chain) emerged from a study of CD8+ T cells in alopecia areata. RNA extraction was followed by reverse transcription into cDNA, which acted as the sequencing template. Only in-frame clones appear in the TCRdb table, and some are missing; sequencing was by immunoSEQ multiplex PCR. In the table there are approximately 98,000 clones, about 60% of which are singletons. The CDR3 covers 16 residues. The germline V and J ends were trimmed by 4 bases and 10 bases, with 23 bases remaining between them. From germline, CDR1 is SGHVS and CDR2 FQNEAQ. The source of this sequence is a human donor with alopecia areata. The sample taken for sequencing was NKG2D-low CD8+ T cells sorted from blood. J is TRBJ2-1 and V is TRBV7-8; D unresolved. CDR3 sequence: CASSSPQVEQSREQFF. Written as DNA, the CDR3 is TGTGCCAGCAGCTCTCCCCAAGTAGAACAATCTCGCGAGCAGTTCTTC.